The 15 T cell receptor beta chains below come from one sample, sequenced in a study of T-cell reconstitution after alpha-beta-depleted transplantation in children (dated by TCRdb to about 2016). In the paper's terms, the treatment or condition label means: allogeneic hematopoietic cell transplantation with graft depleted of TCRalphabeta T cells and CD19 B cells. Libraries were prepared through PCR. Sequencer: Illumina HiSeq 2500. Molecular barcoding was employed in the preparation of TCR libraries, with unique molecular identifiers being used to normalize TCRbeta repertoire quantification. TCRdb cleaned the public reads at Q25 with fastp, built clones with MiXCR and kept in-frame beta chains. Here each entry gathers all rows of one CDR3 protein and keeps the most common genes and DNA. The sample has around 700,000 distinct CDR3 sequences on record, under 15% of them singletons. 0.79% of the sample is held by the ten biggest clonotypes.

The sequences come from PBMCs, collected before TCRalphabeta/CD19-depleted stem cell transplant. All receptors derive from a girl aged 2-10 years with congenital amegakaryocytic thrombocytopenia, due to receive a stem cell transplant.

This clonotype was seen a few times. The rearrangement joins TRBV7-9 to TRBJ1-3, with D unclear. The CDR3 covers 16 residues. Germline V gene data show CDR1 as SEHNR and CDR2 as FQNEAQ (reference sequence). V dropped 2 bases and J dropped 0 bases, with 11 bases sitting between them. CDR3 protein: CASSLYQTPSGNTIYF. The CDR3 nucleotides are TGTGCCAGCAGCTTATACCAGACTCCCTCTGGAAACACCATATATTTT.

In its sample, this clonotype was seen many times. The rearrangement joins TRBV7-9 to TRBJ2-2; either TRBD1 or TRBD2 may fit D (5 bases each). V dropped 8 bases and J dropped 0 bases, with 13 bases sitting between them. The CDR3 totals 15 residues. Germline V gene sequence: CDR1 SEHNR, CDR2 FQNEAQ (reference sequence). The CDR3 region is CASRSQGANTGELFF. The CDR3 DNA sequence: TGTGCCAGCCGAAGTCAGGGAGCGAACACCGGGGAGCTGTTTTTT.

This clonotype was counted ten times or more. CDR3 sequence: CSARHGRTTNEQFF. CDR3 DNA sequence: TGCAGTGCCAGACACGGGAGGACCACCAATGAGCAGTTCTTC. The V gene is TRBV20-1, the J gene TRBJ2-1, with 7 bases matching TRBD2. The V gene's germline CDR1 is DFQATT and CDR2 SNEGSKA (reference sequence). V lost 6 bases, J lost 6 bases, and 11 bases stayed unmatched. This CDR3 spans 14 amino acids.

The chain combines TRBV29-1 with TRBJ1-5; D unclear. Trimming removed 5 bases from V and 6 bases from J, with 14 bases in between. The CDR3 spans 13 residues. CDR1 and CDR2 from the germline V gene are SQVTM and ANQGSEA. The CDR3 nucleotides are TGCAGCGTTAACACGGGAGTCGGTCAGCCCCAGCATTTT. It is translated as CSVNTGVGQPQHF.

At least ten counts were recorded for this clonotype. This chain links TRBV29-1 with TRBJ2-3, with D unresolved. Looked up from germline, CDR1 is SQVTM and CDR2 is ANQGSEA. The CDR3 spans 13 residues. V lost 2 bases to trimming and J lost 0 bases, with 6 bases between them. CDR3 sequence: CSVELGSTDTQYF. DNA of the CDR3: TGCAGCGTTGAACTTGGCAGCACAGATACGCAGTATTTT.

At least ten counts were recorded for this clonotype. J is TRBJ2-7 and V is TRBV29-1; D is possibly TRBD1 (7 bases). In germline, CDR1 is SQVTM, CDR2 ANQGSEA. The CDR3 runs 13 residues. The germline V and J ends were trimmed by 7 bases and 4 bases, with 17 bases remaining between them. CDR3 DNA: TGCAGCGCCCGGGCGGGGACAGTTTACGAGCAGTACTTC. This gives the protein CSARAGTVYEQYF.

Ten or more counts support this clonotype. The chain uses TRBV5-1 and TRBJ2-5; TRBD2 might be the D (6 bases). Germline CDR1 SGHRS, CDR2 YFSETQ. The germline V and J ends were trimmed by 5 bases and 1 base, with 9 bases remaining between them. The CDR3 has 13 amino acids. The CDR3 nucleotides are TGCGCCAGCAGATTTAGCGGCCAAGAGACCCAGTACTTC. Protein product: CASRFSGQETQYF.

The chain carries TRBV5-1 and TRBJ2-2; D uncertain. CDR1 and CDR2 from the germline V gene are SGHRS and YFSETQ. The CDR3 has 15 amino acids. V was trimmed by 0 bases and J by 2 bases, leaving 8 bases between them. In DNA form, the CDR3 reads TGCGCCAGCAGCTTGGCACAGATAAACACCGGGGAGCTGTTTTTT. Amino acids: CASSLAQINTGELFF. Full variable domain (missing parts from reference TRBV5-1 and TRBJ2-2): KAGVTQTPRYLIKTRGQQVTLSCSPISGHRSVSWYQQTPGQGLQFLFEYFSETQRNKGNFPGRFSGRQFSNSRSEMNVSTLELGDSALYLCASSLAQINTGELFFGEGSRLTVL.

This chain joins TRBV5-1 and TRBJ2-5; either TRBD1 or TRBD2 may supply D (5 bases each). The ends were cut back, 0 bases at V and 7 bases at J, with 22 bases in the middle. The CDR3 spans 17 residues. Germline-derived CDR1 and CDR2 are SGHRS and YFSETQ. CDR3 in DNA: TGCGCCAGCAGCTTGGAACAGACCCTCGCCTCGAGGGGGACCCAGTACTTC. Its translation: CASSLEQTLASRGTQYF.

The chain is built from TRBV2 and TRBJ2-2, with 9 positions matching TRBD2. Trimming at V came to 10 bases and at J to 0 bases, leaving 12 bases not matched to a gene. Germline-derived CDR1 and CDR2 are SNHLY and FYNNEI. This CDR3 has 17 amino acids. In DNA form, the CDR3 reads TGTGCCATCCCAATGGTGACTAGCGGAACGAACACCGGGGAGCTGTTTTTT. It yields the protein CAIPMVTSGTNTGELFF.

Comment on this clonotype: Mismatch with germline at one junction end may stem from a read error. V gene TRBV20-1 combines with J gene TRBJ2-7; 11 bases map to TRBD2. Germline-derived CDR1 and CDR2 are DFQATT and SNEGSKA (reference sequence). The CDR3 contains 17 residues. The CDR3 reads CCARDSGSGRGSYEQYF. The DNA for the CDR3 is TGCTGTGCTAGAGATTCGGGTAGCGGGAGGGGCTCCTACGAGCAGTACTTC.

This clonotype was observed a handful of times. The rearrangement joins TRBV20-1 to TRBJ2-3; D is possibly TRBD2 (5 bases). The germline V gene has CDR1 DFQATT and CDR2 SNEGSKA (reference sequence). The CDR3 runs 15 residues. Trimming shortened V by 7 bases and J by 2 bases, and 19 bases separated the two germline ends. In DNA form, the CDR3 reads TGCAGTGAGATCCAACTAGGTCTTTTCACAGATACGCAGTATTTT. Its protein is CSEIQLGLFTDTQYF.

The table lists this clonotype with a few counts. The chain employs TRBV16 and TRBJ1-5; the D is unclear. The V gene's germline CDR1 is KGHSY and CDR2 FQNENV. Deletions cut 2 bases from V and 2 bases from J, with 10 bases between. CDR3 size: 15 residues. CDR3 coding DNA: TGTGCCAGCAGCCAACACCCGGTGGGCAATCAGCCCCAGCATTTT. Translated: CASSQHPVGNQPQHF.

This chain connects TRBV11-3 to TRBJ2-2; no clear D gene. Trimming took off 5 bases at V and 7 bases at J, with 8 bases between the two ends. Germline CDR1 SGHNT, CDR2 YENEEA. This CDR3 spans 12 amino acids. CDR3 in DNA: TGTGCCAGCAGCGCATTTAGCGGGGAGCTGTTTTTT. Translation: CASSAFSGELFF.

In DNA, the CDR3 is TGTGCCAGCAGTTTTTCTAGCGGGAGGATAGAGACCCAGTACTTC. It is translated as CASSFSSGRIETQYF. J is TRBJ2-5 and V is TRBV28; 11 bases fit TRBD2. The junction had 4 bases not matched to a gene; V was cut back by 3 bases and J by 4 bases. The germline V gene encodes CDR1 MDHEN and CDR2 SYDVKM. The CDR3 is made up of 15 amino acids.